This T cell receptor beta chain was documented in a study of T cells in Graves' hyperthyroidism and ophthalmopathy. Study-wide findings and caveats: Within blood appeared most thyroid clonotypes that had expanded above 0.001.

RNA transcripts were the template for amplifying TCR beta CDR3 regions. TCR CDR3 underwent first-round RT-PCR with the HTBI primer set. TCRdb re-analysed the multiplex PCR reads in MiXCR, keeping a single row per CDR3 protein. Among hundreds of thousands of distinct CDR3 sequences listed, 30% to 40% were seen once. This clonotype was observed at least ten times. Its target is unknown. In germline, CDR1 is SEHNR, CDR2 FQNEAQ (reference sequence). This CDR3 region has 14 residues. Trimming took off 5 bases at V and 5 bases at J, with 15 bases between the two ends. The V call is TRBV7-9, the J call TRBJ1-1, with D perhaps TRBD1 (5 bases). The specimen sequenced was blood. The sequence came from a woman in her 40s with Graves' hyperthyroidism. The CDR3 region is CASSRLRGSTEAFF. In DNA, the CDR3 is TGTGCCAGCAGCCGCCTAAGGGGTTCGACTGAAGCTTTCTTT. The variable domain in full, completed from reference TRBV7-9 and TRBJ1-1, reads DTGVSQNPRHKITKRGQNVTFRCDPISEHNRLYWYRQTLGQGPEFLTYFQNEAQLEKSRLLSDRFSAERPKGSFSTLEIQRTEQGDSAMYLCASSRLRGSTEAFFGQGTRLTVV.